This T cell receptor (beta chain) was captured by sequencing in a study of T cell repertoires in cytomegalovirus infection. For the study at large: In public TCR beta signatures, there were indications of both CMV infection and matching HLA type.

TCRdb independently ran MiXCR on the reads; one entry per CDR3 protein. The sample lists nearly 550,000 distinct CDR3 sequences, 16% occurring once. This clonotype was observed a handful of times. Germline V CDR1 and CDR2: SGHTA, FQGNSA. The CDR3 runs 16 residues. V lost 2 bases, J lost 15 bases, and 26 bases lay in between. The J gene is TRBJ2-1, the V gene TRBV7-2; possible D gene TRBD2, 7 bases. The clonotype was recovered from a human donor in good health (CMV status not recorded). Some clones in this sample may be carry-over from other donors' samples. The specimen sequenced was CD8+ T cells from PBMCs. In DNA form, the CDR3 reads TGTGCCAGCAGCTTAATTGGAGGGGGGGGGGCTATCGATTGGTTCTTC. Translating gives CASSLIGGGGAIDWFF.